One and the same sample provided the 10 T cell receptor beta chains below, sequenced in a study of T cell responses to AZD1222 COVID-19 vaccine. Generated by immunoSEQ multiplex PCR, the TCRdb table keeps only in-frame clones and is missing some. The data contain some 120,000 clones, about 92% of them singletons. Sequenced here: peripheral blood, sampled on day 0 of AZD1222 vaccination. Receptor source: an adult in good health.

The gene calls are TRBV27 and TRBJ1-5; 8 bases map to TRBD1. This CDR3 is built from 16 residues. Germline V gives CDR1 MNHEY, CDR2 SMNVEV (reference sequence). The V segment lost 5 bases and the J segment 7 bases; nucleotides outside the gene matches: 13. This chain's CDR3 is CASSPLDYTGGQPQHF. CDR3 DNA sequence: TGTGCCAGCAGTCCCCTCGACTACACAGGGGGGCAGCCCCAGCATTTT.

The CDR3: CASSLDYGRGYGYTF. CDR3 DNA sequence: TGTGCCAGCAGCTTAGATTACGGAAGGGGCTATGGCTACACCTTC. The gene calls are TRBV11-3 and TRBJ1-2, with D possibly being TRBD1 (5 bases). Germline V CDR1 and CDR2: SGHNT, YENEEA. The CDR3 spans 15 residues. Trimming took off 0 bases at V and 4 bases at J, with 12 bases between the two ends.

This clone appeared a few times. This chain joins TRBV29-1 and TRBJ2-7; D remains unclear. The germline V and J ends were trimmed by 5 bases and 3 bases, with 14 bases remaining between them. CDR3 size: 13 residues. The germline gives CDR1 SQVTM, CDR2 ANQGSEA. Here the CDR3 reads CSVLERGFYEQYF. The CDR3 DNA follows: TGCAGCGTTCTGGAACGAGGCTTCTACGAGCAGTACTTC.

The chain combines TRBV10-3 with TRBJ1-1; unclear D gene. This CDR3 has 13 amino acids. The germline V gene encodes CDR1 ENHRY and CDR2 SYGVKD. Trimming pared 7 bases from V and 1 base from J, leaving 10 bases between. The CDR3 protein is CAITSAGNTEAFF. The CDR3 bases are TGTGCCATCACCTCGGCAGGGAACACTGAAGCTTTCTTT.

CDR3 bases: TGTGCCAGCAGCCAAGACAACCGAGAAGCTTTCTTT. Its translation is CASSQDNREAFF. V is TRBV3-1 (or the pseudogene TRBV3-2) and J is TRBJ1-1; D call uncertain. Germline V CDR1 and CDR2: LGHDT, YNNKEL (reference sequence). The CDR3 is made up of 12 amino acids. The V gene lost 0 bases and the J gene lost 8 bases, with 7 bases spanning the gap.

The V gene is TRBV30, the J gene TRBJ1-1; unclear D gene. The CDR3 is 13 residues long. CDR1 GTSNPN and CDR2 SVGIG come from the germline V gene (reference sequence). Between the trimmed V and J ends, which lost 5 bases and 0 bases, there was a span of 10 bases. The CDR3 sequence is CAWVLGVNTEAFF. In DNA form, the CDR3 reads TGTGCCTGGGTACTCGGGGTGAACACTGAAGCTTTCTTT.

This chain uses TRBV7-9 with TRBJ1-4; no firm D call. This CDR3 comprises 13 residues. V was pared by 4 bases and J by 6 bases, with 9 bases between. CDR1 is SEHNR and CDR2 is FQNEAQ in the germline V gene (reference sequence). CDR3 DNA sequence: TGTGCCAGCAGCTCGGCAGGTGATGAAAAACTGTTTTTT. Translation gives CASSSAGDEKLFF.

J is TRBJ1-5 and V is TRBV21-1. TRBV21-1 is deemed a pseudogene. The CDR3 is 15 amino acids. This chain's CDR3 is CASSKVEDHNQPQHF. Here the CDR3 DNA reads TGTGCCAGCAGCAAAGTTGAGGACCATAATCAGCCCCAGCATTTT.

The rearrangement joins TRBV15 to TRBJ2-3; the D is unclear. The CDR3 consists of 15 residues. CDR1 and CDR2 from the germline V gene are LNHNV and YYDKDF (reference sequence). Trimming stripped 7 bases from V and 0 bases from J, with 14 bases between. CDR3 sequence (DNA): TGTGCCACCACCCTTGAGTCCATCAGCACAGATACGCAGTATTTT. It encodes CATTLESISTDTQYF.

In DNA form, the CDR3 reads TGTGCCAGTAGTCACGGTCCCCGCGGGACTGAAGCTTTCTTT. Translation gives CASSHGPRGTEAFF. The chain links TRBV19 to TRBJ1-1; no reliable D call. This CDR3 is 14 amino acids long. Germline lookup yields CDR1 LNHDA and CDR2 SQIVND (reference sequence). V was clipped by 5 bases and J by 5 bases, with 15 bases between them.